The 8 T cell receptor beta chains given below trace back to one sample, sequenced in a study of cytomegalovirus exposure and HLA in healthy donors. The PCR ran on 60 Vbeta and 13 Jbeta primers. Some clones are missing from TCRdb's copy, which holds only in-frame ones; the method was immunoSEQ multiplex PCR. The sample holds over 95,000 clones, roughly 69% seen once. Sequencing input: PBMCs. Every receptor here comes from a human donor in good health.

J is TRBJ2-5 and V is TRBV13; TRBD1 might be the D (5 bases). From germline, CDR1 is PRHDT and CDR2 FYEKMQ (reference sequence). The CDR3 runs 15 residues. V dropped 5 bases and J dropped 4 bases, with 17 bases sitting between them. The CDR3 nucleotides are TGTGCCAGCAGCCTCCGCGGACACGGCTTAGAGACCCAGTACTTC. Its protein product is CASSLRGHGLETQYF.

The J gene is TRBJ2-7, the V gene TRBV19; TRBD2 matches 9 bases. The junction had 6 bases not matched to a gene; V was cut back by 5 bases and J by 1 base. Germline V gene lookup returns CDR1 LNHDA and CDR2 SQIVND (reference sequence). The CDR3 contains 15 residues. The CDR3 spells CASSDSGSASYEQYF. The CDR3 region has the DNA TGTGCCAGTAGTGATAGCGGGAGCGCATCCTACGAGCAGTACTTC.

CDR3 region: CASSKGQGWYGYTF. The CDR3 coding sequence is TGTGCCAGCAGCAAGGGACAGGGATGGTATGGCTACACCTTC. The rearrangement joins TRBV14 to TRBJ1-2; 9 bases are a match to TRBD1. This CDR3 has 14 amino acids. Per germline, CDR1 SGHDN and CDR2 FVKESK. V was pared by 5 bases and J by 5 bases, with 6 bases of the junction left unmatched.

The chain joins TRBV28 to TRBJ1-5, with D hard to call. Per germline, CDR1 MDHEN and CDR2 SYDVKM. The CDR3 runs 15 residues. Trimming removed 2 bases from V and 1 base from J, with 9 bases in between. The chain's CDR3 is CASSLARGSNQPQHF. CDR3 DNA sequence: TGTGCCAGCAGTTTAGCACGGGGAAGCAATCAGCCCCAGCATTTT.

Points on this clone: The sample carries other DNA sequences with the same CDR3. The chain combines TRBV6-1 with TRBJ1-3, with a possible D match to TRBD1 (5 bases). The CDR3 sequence is 16 residues long. Germline assignment: CDR1 MNHNS and CDR2 SASEGT. The germline V and J ends were trimmed by 0 bases and 4 bases, with 13 bases remaining between them. The CDR3, as DNA: TGTGCCAGCAGTGAAGCAAAGGGGCTAGGGGGAAACACCATATATTTT. Translated, it gives CASSEAKGLGGNTIYF.

The CDR3 DNA follows: TGTGCCAGCAGTGAGGGACTAGCGGGGTTCGGTGAGCAGTTCTTC. Encoded protein: CASSEGLAGFGEQFF. The J gene is TRBJ2-1, the V gene TRBV2; 13 nucleotides line up with TRBD2. The CDR3 extends over 15 amino acids. CDR1 is SNHLY, CDR2 FYNNEI, per germline. Trimming cost V 3 bases and J 9 bases; bases outside gene matches: 5.

The J gene is TRBJ1-5, the V gene TRBV2, with TRBD1 matching over 8 bases. CDR1 SNHLY and CDR2 FYNNEI come from the germline V gene. The CDR3 runs 15 residues. J gave up 1 base and V 6 bases, and 5 bases lay outside the gene matches. Here the CDR3 reads CASRDRVISNQPQHF. The CDR3 DNA sequence: TGTGCCAGCAGGGACAGGGTAATAAGCAATCAGCCCCAGCATTTT. Supplemented by reference TRBV2 and TRBJ1-5, the full variable domain reads EPEVTQTPSHQVTQMGQEVILRCVPISNHLYFYWYRQILGQKVEFLVSFYNNEISEKSEIFDDQFSVERPDGSNFTLKIRSTKLEDSAMYFCASRDRVISNQPQHFGDGTRLSIL.

The chain is built from TRBV5-5 and TRBJ2-7, with 9 bases lining up with TRBD1. Germline loops: CDR1 SGHKS, CDR2 YYEKEE (reference sequence). The CDR3 has 14 residues. The V and J ends lost 3 bases and 5 bases, in that order; junction bases with no gene match: 6. As DNA, the CDR3 is TGTGCCAGCAGCTCGGACAGGGGAATAAACGAGCAGTACTTC. Translated, it gives CASSSDRGINEQYF.